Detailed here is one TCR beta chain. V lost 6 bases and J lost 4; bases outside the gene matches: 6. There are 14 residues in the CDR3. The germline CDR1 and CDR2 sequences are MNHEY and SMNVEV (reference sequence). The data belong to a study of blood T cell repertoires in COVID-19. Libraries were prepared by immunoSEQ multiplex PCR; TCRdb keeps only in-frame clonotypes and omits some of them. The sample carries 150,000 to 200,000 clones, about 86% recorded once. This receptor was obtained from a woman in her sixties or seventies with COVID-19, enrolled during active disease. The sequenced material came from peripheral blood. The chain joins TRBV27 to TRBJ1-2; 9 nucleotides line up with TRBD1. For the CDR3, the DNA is TGTGCCAGCAGCAGACGACAGGGGGTCTATGGCTACACCTTC. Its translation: CASSRRQGVYGYTF.